This TCR beta chain comes out of a study of T cell responses to AZD1222 COVID-19 vaccine. The study, taken as a whole, reports: Following two doses of AZD1222, Spike-specific TCR breadth and depth rose.

Germline CDR1 is SGHTA and CDR2 is FQGNSA. The CDR3 contains 13 residues. V lost 7 bases to trimming and J lost 5 bases, with 14 bases between them. The sample holds a few counts of this clone. Its antigen remains unknown. The protocol was immunoSEQ multiplex PCR, while the TCRdb copy is restricted to in-frame clones and leaves out a portion. The sample consists of around 120,000 clones, about 91% of them appearing once. The chain links TRBV7-2 to TRBJ2-5; weak D call: TRBD2 (5 bases). Sequencing used peripheral blood, obtained on day 0 of AZD1222 vaccination. The TCR originated in an adult in good health. The CDR3 region has the DNA TGTGCCAGCACCCTGGGCCGAGGGGAGACCCAGTACTTC. Protein product: CASTLGRGETQYF. The full variable domain, with the rest looked up from reference TRBV7-2 and TRBJ2-5, is GAGVSQSPSNKVTEKGKDVELRCDPISGHTALYWYRQSLGQGLEFLIYFQGNSAPDKSGLPSDRFSAERTGGSVSTLTIQRTQQEDSAVYLCASTLGRGETQYFGPGTRLLVL.